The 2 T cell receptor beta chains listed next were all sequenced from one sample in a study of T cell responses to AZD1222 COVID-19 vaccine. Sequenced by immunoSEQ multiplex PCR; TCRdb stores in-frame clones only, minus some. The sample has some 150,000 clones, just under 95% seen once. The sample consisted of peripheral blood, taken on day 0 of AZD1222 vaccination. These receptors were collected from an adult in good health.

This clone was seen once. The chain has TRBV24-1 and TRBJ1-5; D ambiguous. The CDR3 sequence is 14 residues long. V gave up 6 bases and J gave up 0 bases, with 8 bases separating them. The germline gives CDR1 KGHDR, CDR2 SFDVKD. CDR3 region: CATSHSYSNQPQHF. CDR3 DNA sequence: TGTGCCACCAGTCATTCGTATAGCAATCAGCCCCAGCATTTT.

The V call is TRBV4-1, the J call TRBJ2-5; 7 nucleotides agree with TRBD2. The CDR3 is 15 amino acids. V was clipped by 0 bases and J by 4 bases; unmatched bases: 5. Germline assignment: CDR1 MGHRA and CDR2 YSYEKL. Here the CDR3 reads CASSQDWGEGETQYF. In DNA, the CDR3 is TGCGCCAGCAGCCAAGATTGGGGGGAGGGAGAGACCCAGTACTTC.